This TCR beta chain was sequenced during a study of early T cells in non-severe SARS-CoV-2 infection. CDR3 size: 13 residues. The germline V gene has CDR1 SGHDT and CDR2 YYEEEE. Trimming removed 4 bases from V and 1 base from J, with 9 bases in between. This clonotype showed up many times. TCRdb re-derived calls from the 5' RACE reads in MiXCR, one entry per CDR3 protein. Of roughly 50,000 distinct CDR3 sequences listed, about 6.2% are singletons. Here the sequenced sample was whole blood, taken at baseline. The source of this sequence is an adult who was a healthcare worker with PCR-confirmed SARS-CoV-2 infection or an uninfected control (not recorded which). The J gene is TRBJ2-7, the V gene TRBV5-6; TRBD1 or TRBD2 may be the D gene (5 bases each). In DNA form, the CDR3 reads TGTGCCAGCAGCCCGGGACCATCCTACGAGCAGTACTTC. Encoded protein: CASSPGPSYEQYF.